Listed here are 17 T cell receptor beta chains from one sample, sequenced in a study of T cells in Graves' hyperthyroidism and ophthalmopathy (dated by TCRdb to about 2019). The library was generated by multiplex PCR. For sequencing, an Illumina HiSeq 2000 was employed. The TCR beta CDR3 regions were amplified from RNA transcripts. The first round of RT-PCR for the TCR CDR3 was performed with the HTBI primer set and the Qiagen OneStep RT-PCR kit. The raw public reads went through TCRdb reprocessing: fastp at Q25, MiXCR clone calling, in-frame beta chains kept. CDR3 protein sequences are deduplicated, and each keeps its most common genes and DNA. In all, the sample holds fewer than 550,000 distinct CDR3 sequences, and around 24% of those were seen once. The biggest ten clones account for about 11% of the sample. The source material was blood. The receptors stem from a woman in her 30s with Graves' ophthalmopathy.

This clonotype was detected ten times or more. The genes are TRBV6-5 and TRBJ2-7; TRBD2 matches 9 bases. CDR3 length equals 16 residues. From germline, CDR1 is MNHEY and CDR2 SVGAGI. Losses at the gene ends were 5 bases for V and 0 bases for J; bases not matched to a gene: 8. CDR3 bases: TGTGCCAGCAGTCCGGAACTAGCGGGTAGCTCCTACGAGCAGTACTTC. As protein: CASSPELAGSSYEQYF.

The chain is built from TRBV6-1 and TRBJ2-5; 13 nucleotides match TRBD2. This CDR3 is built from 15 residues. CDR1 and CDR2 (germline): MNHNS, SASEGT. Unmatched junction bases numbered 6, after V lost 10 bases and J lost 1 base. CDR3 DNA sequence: TGTGCCACCTCACTAGCGGGGGGGATCCAAGAGACCCAGTACTTC. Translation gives CATSLAGGIQETQYF.

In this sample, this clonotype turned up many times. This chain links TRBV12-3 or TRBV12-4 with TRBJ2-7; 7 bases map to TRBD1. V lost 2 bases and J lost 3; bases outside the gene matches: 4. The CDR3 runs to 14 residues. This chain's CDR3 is CASSLTGAYYEQYF. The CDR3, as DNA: TGTGCCAGCAGTTTAACAGGGGCTTACTACGAGCAGTACTTC.

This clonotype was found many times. The CDR3: CASSQPRETYEQYF. In DNA, the CDR3 is TGCGCCAGCAGCCAACCCAGGGAAACCTACGAGCAGTACTTC. The V call is TRBV4-1, the J call TRBJ2-7; TRBD1 might be the D (5 bases). Germline-derived CDR1 and CDR2 are MGHRA and YSYEKL. V was shortened by 2 bases and J by 2 bases, with 10 bases between the two germline ends. This CDR3 has 14 residues.

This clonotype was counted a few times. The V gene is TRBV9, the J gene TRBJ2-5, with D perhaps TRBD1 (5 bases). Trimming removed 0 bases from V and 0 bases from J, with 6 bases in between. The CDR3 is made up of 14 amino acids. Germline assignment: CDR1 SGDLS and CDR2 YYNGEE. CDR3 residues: CASSVVGDQETQYF. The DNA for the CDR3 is TGTGCCAGCAGCGTAGTAGGGGACCAAGAGACCCAGTACTTC.

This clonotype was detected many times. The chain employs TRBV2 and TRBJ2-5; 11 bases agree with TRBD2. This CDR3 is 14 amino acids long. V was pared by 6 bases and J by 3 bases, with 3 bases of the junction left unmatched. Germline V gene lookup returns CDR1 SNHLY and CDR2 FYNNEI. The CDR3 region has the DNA TGTGCCAGCAGGCGGGGACTAGCGGAAGAGACCCAGTACTTC. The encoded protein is CASRRGLAEETQYF.

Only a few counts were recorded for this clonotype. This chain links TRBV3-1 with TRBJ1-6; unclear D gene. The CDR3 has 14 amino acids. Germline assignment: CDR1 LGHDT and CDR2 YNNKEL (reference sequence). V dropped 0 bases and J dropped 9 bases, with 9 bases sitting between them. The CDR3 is CASSQDLGFSPLHF. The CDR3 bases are TGTGCCAGCAGCCAAGATCTGGGATTTTCACCCCTCCACTTT.

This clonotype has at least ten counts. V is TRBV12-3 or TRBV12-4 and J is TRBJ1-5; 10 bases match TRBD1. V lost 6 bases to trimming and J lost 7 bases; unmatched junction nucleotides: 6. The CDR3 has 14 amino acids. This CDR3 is CASRGQGPLQPQHF. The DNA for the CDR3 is TGTGCCAGCAGGGGACAGGGGCCCCTGCAGCCCCAGCATTTT.

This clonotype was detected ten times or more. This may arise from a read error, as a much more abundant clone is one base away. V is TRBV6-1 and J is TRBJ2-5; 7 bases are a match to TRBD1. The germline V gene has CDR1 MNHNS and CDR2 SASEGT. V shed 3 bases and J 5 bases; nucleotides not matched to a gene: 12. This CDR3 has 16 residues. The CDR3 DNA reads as TGTGCCAGCAGTGAGGGTCCCGACAGGGTGGTGGAGACCCAGTACTTC. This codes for CASSEGPDRVVETQYF.

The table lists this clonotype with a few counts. CDR3 loop: CSARPTLLDNYGYTF. The CDR3 DNA sequence: TGCAGTGCTAGACCGACCTTACTAGATAACTATGGCTACACCTTC. The chain links TRBV20-1 to TRBJ1-2; D is unclear. V was shortened by 2 bases and J by 1 base, with 14 bases between the two germline ends. The CDR3 is 15 residues long. Germline assignment: CDR1 DFQATT and CDR2 SNEGSKA (reference sequence).

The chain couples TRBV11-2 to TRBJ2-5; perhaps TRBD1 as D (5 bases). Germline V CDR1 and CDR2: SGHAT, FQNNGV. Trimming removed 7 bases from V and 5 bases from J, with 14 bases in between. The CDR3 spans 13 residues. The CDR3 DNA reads TGTGCCAGCACGTCTAGGGGATTGGAGACCCAGTACTTC. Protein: CASTSRGLETQYF.

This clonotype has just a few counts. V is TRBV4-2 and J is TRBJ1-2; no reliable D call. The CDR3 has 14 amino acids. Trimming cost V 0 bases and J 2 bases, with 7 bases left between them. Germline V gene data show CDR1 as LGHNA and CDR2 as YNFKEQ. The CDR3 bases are TGTGCCAGCAGCCAAGATGCGACGAACTATGGCTACACCTTC. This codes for CASSQDATNYGYTF.

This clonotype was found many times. CDR3 sequence reads: CASRWGGYGYTF. CDR3 DNA: TGTGCCAGCAGATGGGGCGGCTATGGCTACACCTTC. The V call is TRBV25-1, the J call TRBJ1-2, with a weak D call TRBD1 (5 bases). The CDR3 spans 12 residues. V shed 6 bases and J shed 4 bases, with 9 bases lying between them. Germline CDR1 is MGHDK and CDR2 is SYGVNS.

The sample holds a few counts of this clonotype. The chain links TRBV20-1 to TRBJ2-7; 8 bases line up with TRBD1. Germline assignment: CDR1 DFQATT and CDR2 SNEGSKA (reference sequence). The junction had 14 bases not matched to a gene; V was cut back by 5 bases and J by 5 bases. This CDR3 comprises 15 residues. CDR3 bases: TGCAGTGCTCCAGAGTCCTTCAGGGGGCGGGACGAGCAGTACTTC. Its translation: CSAPESFRGRDEQYF.

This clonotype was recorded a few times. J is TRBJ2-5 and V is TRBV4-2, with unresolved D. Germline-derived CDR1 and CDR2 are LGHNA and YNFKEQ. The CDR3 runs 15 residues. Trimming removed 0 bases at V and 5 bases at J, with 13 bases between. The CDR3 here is CASSQEIQVGETQYF. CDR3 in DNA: TGTGCCAGCAGCCAAGAGATTCAAGTTGGGGAGACCCAGTACTTC.

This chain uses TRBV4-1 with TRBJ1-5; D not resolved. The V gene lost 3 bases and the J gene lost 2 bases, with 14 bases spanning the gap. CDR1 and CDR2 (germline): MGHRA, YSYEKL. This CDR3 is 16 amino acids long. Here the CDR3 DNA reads TGCGCCAGCAGCCAGGACCCGGGCGGGGGCAATCAGCCCCAGCATTTT. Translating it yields CASSQDPGGGNQPQHF.

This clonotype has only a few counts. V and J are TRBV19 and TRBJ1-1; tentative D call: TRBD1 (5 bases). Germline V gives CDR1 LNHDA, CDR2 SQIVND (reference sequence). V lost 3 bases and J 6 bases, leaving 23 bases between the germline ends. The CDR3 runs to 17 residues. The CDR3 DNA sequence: TGTGCCAGTAGTATCGAAGCGAGGAGGACACTTCCCCCTGAAGCTTTCTTT. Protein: CASSIEARRTLPPEAFF.